This entry lists 28 T cell receptor beta chains sequenced from one sample in a study of T cells in Graves' hyperthyroidism and ophthalmopathy. From RNA transcripts, TCR beta CDR3 regions were amplified. In the first-round RT-PCR of the TCR CDR3, the HTBI primer set was used. Using its own MiXCR run on the multiplex PCR reads, TCRdb lists one record per CDR3 protein. The sample consists of approximately 600,000 distinct CDR3 sequences, approximately 14% of them appearing once. Sequenced input: blood. The receptors were gathered from a woman under 30 with Graves' ophthalmopathy.

This chain joins TRBV18 and TRBJ1-4; D ambiguous. The CDR3 has 15 amino acids. Germline CDR1 KGHSH, CDR2 LQKENI. V lost 3 bases, J lost 2 bases, and 10 bases lay in between. CDR3 loop: CASSPRGNTNEKLFF. Here the CDR3 DNA reads TGTGCCAGCTCACCTCGAGGGAATACTAATGAAAAACTGTTTTTT.

The chain links TRBV20-1 to TRBJ2-2, with 15 nucleotides matching TRBD2. The germline V gene has CDR1 DFQATT and CDR2 SNEGSKA (reference sequence). CDR3 length equals 16 residues. With 6 bases clipped from V and 3 bases from J, the junction kept 5 bases outside the gene matches. This CDR3 reads CSARTSGRADTGELFF. The CDR3 region has the DNA TGCAGTGCCAGGACTAGCGGGAGGGCAGACACCGGGGAGCTGTTTTTT.

The chain has TRBV4-2 and TRBJ2-1; D uncertain. Germline CDR1 LGHNA, CDR2 YNFKEQ. The CDR3 sequence is 14 residues long. Trimming removed 3 bases from V and 4 bases from J, with 10 bases in between. The CDR3 region has the DNA TGTGCCAGCAGCCAGAAGACGGATTACAATGAGCAGTTCTTC. Translation gives CASSQKTDYNEQFF.

This clonotype was seen a few times. V usage is TRBV4-1 and J usage is TRBJ2-7; D remains ambiguous. From germline, CDR1 is MGHRA and CDR2 YSYEKL. This CDR3 contains 13 residues. Trimming stripped 8 bases from V and 0 bases from J, with 11 bases between. The CDR3 spells CASGNPSSYEQYF. In DNA, the CDR3 is TGCGCCAGCGGGAATCCTAGCTCCTACGAGCAGTACTTC.

This clonotype came up a few times. V is TRBV25-1 and J is TRBJ2-4; D perhaps matches TRBD1 (5 bases). Per germline, CDR1 MGHDK and CDR2 SYGVNS. The CDR3 runs 17 residues. V was shortened by 3 bases and J by 0 bases, with 15 bases between the two germline ends. Here the CDR3 DNA reads TGTGCCAGCAGTGAGTCTGGGGCGTATCTAGCCAAAAACATTCAGTACTTC. Translated: CASSESGAYLAKNIQYF.

The chain uses TRBV30 and TRBJ1-6; tentative D call: TRBD1 (5 bases). This CDR3 has 14 amino acids. Deletions cut 0 bases from V and 8 bases from J, with 11 bases between. Germline CDR1 is GTSNPN and CDR2 is SVGIG (reference sequence). The CDR3 region has the DNA TGTGCCTGGAGTGTCGTGGGGGATTATTCACCCCTCCACTTT. Translating it yields CAWSVVGDYSPLHF.

This clonotype was observed a few times. The chain employs TRBV18 and TRBJ2-7; 10 bases are shared with TRBD2. The CDR3 loop spans 14 amino acids. Per the germline V gene, CDR1 is KGHSH and CDR2 is LQKENI. V shed 6 bases, J shed 2 bases, and the junction held 4 bases outside the gene matches. The CDR3 DNA follows: TGTGCCAGCTCTAAAAGCGGGAGGGCCTACGAGCAGTACTTC. This sequence encodes CASSKSGRAYEQYF. Based on the CDR3 plus reference TRBV18 and TRBJ2-7, the full variable domain is NAGVMQNPRHLVRRRGQEARLRCSPMKGHSHVYWYRQLPEEGLKFMVYLQKENIIDESGMPKERFSAEFPKEGPSILRIQQVVRGDSAAYFCASSKSGRAYEQYFGPGTRLTVT.

The table lists this clonotype with many counts. This chain uses TRBV12-3 or TRBV12-4 with TRBJ1-2, with D unclear. The ends were cut back, 0 bases at V and 7 bases at J, with 6 bases in the middle. The CDR3 extends over 12 amino acids. CDR3 DNA: TGTGCCAGCAGTTTAGCCCCTGGTGGCTACACCTTC. It is translated as CASSLAPGGYTF.

This clonotype turned up a few times. Mismatch with germline at one junction end may stem from a read error. CDR3 in amino acids: CASSQSTGPGNTIYF. CDR3 nucleotides: TGTGCTAGCAGCCAGTCGACAGGGCCTGGAAACACCATATATTTT. The rearrangement links TRBV7-7 to TRBJ1-3; TRBD1 aligns across 7 bases. The CDR3 runs 15 residues. Germline assignment: CDR1 SSHAT and CDR2 FNYEAQ (reference sequence).

This clonotype was observed at least ten times. The genes are TRBV20-1 and TRBJ1-4; D unresolved. Per the germline V gene, CDR1 is DFQATT and CDR2 is SNEGSKA (reference sequence). CDR3 length: 11 residues. The V gene lost 7 bases and the J gene lost 8 bases, with 11 bases spanning the gap. CDR3 amino acids: CSVKFDEKLFF. The CDR3 DNA sequence: TGCAGTGTAAAATTCGACGAAAAACTGTTTTTT.

About this clonotype: The junction departs from the called germline gene at one end, perhaps through a read error. The chain joins TRBV7-8 to TRBJ2-7, with 7 bases identical to TRBD1. This CDR3 spans 15 amino acids. The germline gives CDR1 SGHVS, CDR2 FQNEAQ. The chain's CDR3 is CASSLGGTVSYGQYF. The CDR3 DNA reads as TGTGCCAGCAGCTTAGGAGGGACAGTCTCCTACGGGCAGTACTTC. The variable domain in full, completed from reference TRBV7-8 and TRBJ2-7, reads GAGVSQSPRYKVAKRGQDVALRCDPISGHVSLFWYQQALGQGPEFLTYFQNEAQLDKSGLPSDRFFAERPEGSVSTLKIQRTQQEDSAVYLCASSLGGTVSYGQYFGPGTRLTVT.

The table lists this clonotype with many counts. The chain carries TRBV27 and TRBJ1-2; D is uncertain. Per germline, CDR1 MNHEY and CDR2 SMNVEV (reference sequence). V was trimmed by 4 bases and J by 0 bases, leaving 6 bases between them. This CDR3 spans 13 amino acids. This CDR3 is CASSSEANYGYTF. In DNA form, the CDR3 reads TGTGCCAGCAGTTCCGAAGCTAACTATGGCTACACCTTC.

This chain connects TRBV11-2 to TRBJ2-3, with D possibly being TRBD2 (6 bases). Germline CDR1 is SGHAT and CDR2 is FQNNGV. Trimming removed 5 bases at V and 0 bases at J, with 18 bases between. The CDR3 covers 17 residues. DNA of the CDR3: TGTGCCAGCAGCCAAGATTGGCGGGGATACAGCACAGATACGCAGTATTTT. Translation gives CASSQDWRGYSTDTQYF. Filled out from reference TRBV11-2 and TRBJ2-3, the complete variable domain reads EAGVAQSPRYKIIEKRQSVAFWCNPISGHATLYWYQQILGQGPKLLIQFQNNGVVDDSQLPKDRFSAERLKGVDSTLKIQPAKLEDSAVYLCASSQDWRGYSTDTQYFGPGTRLTVL.

V is TRBV3-1 and J is TRBJ1-6; no firm D call. Germline V gene lookup returns CDR1 LGHDT and CDR2 YNNKEL (reference sequence). Trimming left V 0 bases short and J 3 bases short, with 12 bases between. The CDR3 has 17 amino acids. CDR3 nucleotides: TGTGCCAGCAGCCAAGACGGCAGAGCTTTCTATAATTCACCCCTCCACTTT. Its protein product is CASSQDGRAFYNSPLHF.

Ten or more counts support this clonotype. This chain uses TRBV5-1 with TRBJ2-1, with 11 nucleotides matching TRBD2. The CDR3 sequence is 15 residues long. V lost 4 bases to trimming and J lost 8 bases; unmatched junction nucleotides: 8. Germline CDR1 and CDR2: SGHRS and YFSETQ. The DNA of the CDR3 is TGCGCCAGCAGCGTCATAGCGGGAGGGCCCCATGAGCAGTTCTTC. Its protein is CASSVIAGGPHEQFF.

This clonotype has a count of ten or more. This rearrangement joins TRBV3-1 to TRBJ2-7, with 12 bases aligning to TRBD2. The trim removed 4 bases at V and 2 bases at J, leaving 6 bases unmatched. The CDR3 is 16 residues long. From germline, CDR1 is LGHDT and CDR2 YNNKEL (reference sequence). The CDR3 sequence is CASSPTSGSSTYEQYF. The DNA of the CDR3 is TGTGCCAGCAGCCCGACTAGCGGGAGCTCAACCTACGAGCAGTACTTC.

This clonotype was found many times. The chain recombines TRBV12-3 or TRBV12-4 with TRBJ1-6; D gene uncertain. The CDR3 spans 14 residues. V lost 0 bases and J lost 7, with 7 bases in between. In DNA form, the CDR3 reads TGTGCCAGCAGTTTAGCGTTACGAAATTCACCCCTCCACTTT. Protein sequence: CASSLALRNSPLHF.

Ten or more counts support this clonotype. The rearrangement links TRBV7-2 to TRBJ2-6, with D uncertain. V dropped 1 base and J dropped 2 bases, with 15 bases sitting between them. The CDR3 sequence is 18 residues long. CDR1 is SGHTA and CDR2 is FQGNSA in the germline V gene. CDR3 region: CASSLVWGFKTGANVLTF. Written as DNA, the CDR3 is TGTGCCAGCAGCTTAGTGTGGGGATTTAAAACTGGGGCCAACGTCCTGACTTTC.

This chain uses TRBV19 with TRBJ1-3; no firm D call. The V end lost 5 bases, the J end lost 4 bases, and 12 bases lay between the germline ends. CDR1 and CDR2 from the germline V gene are LNHDA and SQIVND (reference sequence). CDR3 size: 14 residues. The CDR3 sequence is CASSGGSTGNTIYF. DNA of the CDR3: TGTGCCAGTAGTGGAGGGTCAACCGGAAACACCATATATTTT.

V gene TRBV2 combines with J gene TRBJ1-1, with a possible D match to TRBD1 (5 bases). Trimming pared 7 bases from V and 5 bases from J, leaving 17 bases between. The CDR3 totals 14 residues. Germline CDR1 is SNHLY and CDR2 is FYNNEI. The CDR3 coding sequence is TGTGCCAGCACCTCGGGACCTATGGGGACTGAAGCTTTCTTT. Protein: CASTSGPMGTEAFF.

There are many counts of this clonotype. The chain uses TRBV9 and TRBJ2-1; TRBD2 aligns across 8 bases. Per germline, CDR1 SGDLS and CDR2 YYNGEE. This CDR3 contains 15 residues. The V and J ends lost 4 bases and 2 bases, in that order; junction bases with no gene match: 5. The CDR3 here is CASSPQAGAYNEQFF. The CDR3 region has the DNA TGTGCCAGCAGCCCCCAAGCGGGAGCCTACAATGAGCAGTTCTTC.

This clonotype was picked up many times. The chain has TRBV24-1 and TRBJ1-1; 8 bases are shared with TRBD1. The CDR3 is 13 amino acids. Germline trimming cut 6 bases from V and 4 bases from J; bases unmatched to any gene: 3. In germline, CDR1 is KGHDR, CDR2 SFDVKD. CDR3 in amino acids: CATSYTGGTEAFF. CDR3 DNA: TGTGCCACCAGTTACACAGGGGGCACTGAAGCTTTCTTT.

The CDR3 spells CASWGPYEQYF. For the CDR3, the DNA is TGTGCCAGCTGGGGTCCGTACGAGCAGTACTTC. The V call is TRBV6-1, the J call TRBJ2-7; D call uncertain. This CDR3 contains 11 residues. Per the germline V gene, CDR1 is MNHNS and CDR2 is SASEGT. V was pared by 8 bases and J by 4 bases, with 9 bases between.

This clonotype has ten or more counts. The genes are TRBV30 and TRBJ2-1; TRBD1 aligns across 9 bases. Germline V lookup: CDR1 GTSNPN, CDR2 SVGIG (reference sequence). This CDR3 is 14 amino acids long. The trim removed 5 bases at V and 6 bases at J, leaving 8 bases unmatched. In DNA form, the CDR3 reads TGTGCCTGGGGACAGGGGATATCCAGCAATGAGCAGTTCTTC. This translates into CAWGQGISSNEQFF. Variable domain in full (rest from reference TRBV30 and TRBJ2-1): SQTIHQWPATLVQPVGSPLSLECTVEGTSNPNLYWYRQAAGRGLQLLFYSVGIGQISSEVPQNLSASRPQDRQFILSSKKLLLSDSGFYLCAWGQGISSNEQFFGPGTRLTVL.

This clonotype came up many times. The chain joins TRBV28 to TRBJ2-7; D could derive from TRBD1 or TRBD2 (5 bases each). Trimming left V 1 base short and J 4 bases short, with 17 bases between. Germline lookup yields CDR1 MDHEN and CDR2 SYDVKM. This CDR3 has 16 amino acids. CDR3 DNA: TGTGCCAGCAGTTTATTCGGGGCTAGTGAGCGTTACGAGCAGTACTTC. Translation gives CASSLFGASERYEQYF.

This clonotype showed up many times. The gene calls are TRBV2 and TRBJ1-1; D might be TRBD1 (5 bases). Germline lookup yields CDR1 SNHLY and CDR2 FYNNEI. CDR3 size: 14 residues. V was cut by 2 bases and J by 3 bases, with 10 bases left in between. The CDR3: CASSESRADTEAFF. CDR3 sequence (DNA): TGTGCCAGCAGTGAAAGCAGGGCGGACACTGAAGCTTTCTTT.

This clonotype has just a few counts. The rearrangement joins TRBV19 to TRBJ1-5, with D tentatively TRBD1 (5 bases). The ends were cut back, 4 bases at V and 3 bases at J, with 13 bases in the middle. This CDR3 is 15 amino acids long. The germline V gene has CDR1 LNHDA and CDR2 SQIVND (reference sequence). In nucleotides, the CDR3 is TGTGCCAGTAGTACTTATACAGGAGCCAATCAGCCCCAGCATTTT. This encodes CASSTYTGANQPQHF. The full variable domain, with the rest looked up from reference TRBV19 and TRBJ1-5, is DGGITQSPKYLFRKEGQNVTLSCEQNLNHDAMYWYRQDPGQGLRLIYYSQIVNDFQKGDIAEGYSVSREKKESFPLTVTSAQKNPTAFYLCASSTYTGANQPQHFGDGTRLSIL.

The chain recombines TRBV5-6 with TRBJ1-1, with no clear D. Germline V gene sequence: CDR1 SGHDT, CDR2 YYEEEE. This CDR3 has 14 residues. Trimming took 2 bases from V and 1 from J, leaving 9 bases between them. In nucleotides, the CDR3 is TGTGCCAGCAGCTTAAGAGAACCGAACACTGAAGCTTTCTTT. This sequence encodes CASSLREPNTEAFF.